This T cell receptor beta chain stems from a study of blood T cell repertoires in COVID-19. Study as a whole: Collection of acute and convalescent COVID-19 samples took place in the United States, Italy and Spain. The analysed material was cDNA or gDNA that came from T cells, B-cell-depleted T cells, or PBMCs.

Study processing details: Reference gene primer amplification gave estimated nucleated cell counts. Sequencing was performed with immunoSEQ multiplex PCR; in TCRdb, only in-frame clones are kept and a portion is missing. The V and J calls and clone size were taken over from that table, and D and trimming were inferred from the DNA. The sample shows over 130,000 clones, under 90% of them seen only once. Germline V gene lookup returns CDR1 SEHNR and CDR2 FQNEAQ (reference sequence). The CDR3 extends over 16 amino acids. V was trimmed by 5 bases and J by 3 bases, leaving 17 bases between them. The rearrangement links TRBV7-9 to TRBJ2-4; a possible D gene is TRBD1 (6 bases). Input material: PBMCs or T cells enriched from blood (not recorded which). The TCR comes from a man aged 50 to 60 in a cohort exposed to, infected with or recovered from COVID-19 (not recorded which). The CDR3 region has the DNA TGTGCCAGCAGCGCCCGGGACAACGGACTCAAAAACATTCAGTACTTC. As protein: CASSARDNGLKNIQYF.